The present T cell receptor (beta chain) was sequenced within a study of T-cell memory formation after mild COVID-19. The study's findings and limits: The study found contracting CD4+ clones mainly in CM and EM and contracting CD8+ clones in EMRA. Pre-infection memory carried some responding clones, suggesting that cross-reactive memory joined.

This clonotype qualifies as medium-sized. The antigen is undetermined. One entry per CDR3 protein results from TCRdb running MiXCR on the 5' RACE reads. Of approximately 500,000 distinct CDR3 sequences listed, about 23% are singletons. V lost 2 bases and J 5 bases, leaving 10 bases between the germline ends. CDR1 is MNHEY and CDR2 is SVGEGT in the germline V gene. The CDR3 has 13 amino acids. The TCR was taken from an adult woman who had mild COVID-19 (a few samples of this study predate the infection). Cell type and time point are not known. The sequenced material came from PBMCs or a T cell subset sorted from them (not recorded which). The chain employs TRBV6-2 or TRBV6-3 and TRBJ2-7; perhaps TRBD2 as D (6 bases). CDR3 bases: TGTGCCAGCAGTTACAACAGACTAGACGAGCAGTACTTC. It encodes CASSYNRLDEQYF.